This TCR beta chain came from a study of cytomegalovirus exposure and HLA in healthy donors. The overall study: An earlier analysis found roughly 100 million unique TCR beta sequences from about 179 million T cells. Study results and limitations: In a later analysis, donors in an Asian-associated ancestry cluster reportedly had fewer N-insertions in productive TCRs than the cohort mean.

PCR employed 60 Vbeta and 13 Jbeta primers. In the source study's methods: The authors later counted roughly 77 million unique TCR beta chains, roughly 11 million of them shared. Here immunoSEQ multiplex PCR was the method, and the copy in TCRdb shows in-frame clones only, minus some. V, J and clone size reflect that table, while D and trimming were determined from the DNA. This sample has some 180,000 clones, with around three quarters found just once. In the case of this clone: What it binds is unknown.

Per germline, CDR1 MDHEN and CDR2 SYDVKM. The length of the CDR3 is 16 residues. V lost 7 bases and J lost 1, with 17 bases in between. The chain recombines TRBV28 with TRBJ2-1; D might be TRBD1 (6 bases). This clonotype was obtained from a woman under 40 in good health and CMV-seronegative. Sequences were obtained from PBMCs. In DNA, the CDR3 is TGTGCCAGCACCTCAGGGGAATTATATTCCTACAATGAGCAGTTCTTC. This translates into CASTSGELYSYNEQFF.